This T cell receptor (beta chain) was found in a study of T cells after yellow fever vaccination. Study information: Fractions containing few cells were prepared with SMART-Seq v4 Ultra Low Input. Points from the study as a whole: Few clonotypes appeared in both CD4 and CD8 compartments. FACS-sorted repertoires could contain abundant clonotypes contaminating from the bulk population. Clones that expanded after primary vaccination mostly reappeared after the booster (roughly 96% CD4, 88% CD8).

In the case of this clonotype: A read error may explain this, as a much larger clone is one base away.

With V trimmed by 4 bases and J by 4 bases, 4 bases remained unmatched. The CDR3 has 14 amino acids. TCRdb recomputed calls from the 5' RACE reads with MiXCR, one row per CDR3 protein. The repertoire holds about 45,000 distinct CDR3 sequences, with 6% to 7% as singletons. Sequenced material: CD8+ T cells not binding an NS4B(214-222) dextramer, sorted from PBMCs, taken 45 days after the yellow fever booster vaccination. The chain recombines TRBV12-3 or TRBV12-4 with TRBJ2-1, with 7 bases identical to TRBD2. The clonotype was recovered from a man aged 30-40 years who received the YFV17D yellow fever vaccine. The CDR3 DNA is TGTGCCAGCAGTTGGGGGGGAGGGTACAATGAGCAGTTCTTC. Protein product: CASSWGGGYNEQFF.